The T cell receptor (beta chain) under discussion was sequenced for a study of OX40 agonist ivuxolimab in advanced cancers. Study-wide context: Ivuxolimab, an agonist antibody against OX40 (CD134), was given to patients. Among those enrolled, mean age was roughly 55 years (range roughly 20 to 80) and approximately 83% were male. At 0.01 to 10 mg/kg, ivuxolimab was administered intravenously to patients every 2 weeks.

The CDR3 spans 17 residues. CDR1 SGDLS and CDR2 YYNGEE come from the germline V gene. V lost 2 bases to trimming and J lost 0 bases; unmatched junction nucleotides: 8. Prior autoimmune disease or systemic immunosuppression barred patients. The protocol was immunoSEQ multiplex PCR, while the TCRdb copy is restricted to in-frame clones and leaves out a portion. Of 84,000 or so clones detected, 94% appear once; the ten largest clones hold about 11%. This receptor was identified in an adult with an advanced solid tumor such as melanoma, head and neck, liver or kidney cancer. V and J are TRBV9 and TRBJ2-3, with 8 bases lining up with TRBD2. This sample comprised CD4+ or CD8+ T cells sorted from blood, obtained in a trial of the OX40 agonist ivuxolimab. CDR3 sequence reads: CASSVLSGGLSTDTQYF. The CDR3 DNA sequence: TGTGCCAGCAGCGTCCTCAGCGGGGGCCTTAGCACAGATACGCAGTATTTT.